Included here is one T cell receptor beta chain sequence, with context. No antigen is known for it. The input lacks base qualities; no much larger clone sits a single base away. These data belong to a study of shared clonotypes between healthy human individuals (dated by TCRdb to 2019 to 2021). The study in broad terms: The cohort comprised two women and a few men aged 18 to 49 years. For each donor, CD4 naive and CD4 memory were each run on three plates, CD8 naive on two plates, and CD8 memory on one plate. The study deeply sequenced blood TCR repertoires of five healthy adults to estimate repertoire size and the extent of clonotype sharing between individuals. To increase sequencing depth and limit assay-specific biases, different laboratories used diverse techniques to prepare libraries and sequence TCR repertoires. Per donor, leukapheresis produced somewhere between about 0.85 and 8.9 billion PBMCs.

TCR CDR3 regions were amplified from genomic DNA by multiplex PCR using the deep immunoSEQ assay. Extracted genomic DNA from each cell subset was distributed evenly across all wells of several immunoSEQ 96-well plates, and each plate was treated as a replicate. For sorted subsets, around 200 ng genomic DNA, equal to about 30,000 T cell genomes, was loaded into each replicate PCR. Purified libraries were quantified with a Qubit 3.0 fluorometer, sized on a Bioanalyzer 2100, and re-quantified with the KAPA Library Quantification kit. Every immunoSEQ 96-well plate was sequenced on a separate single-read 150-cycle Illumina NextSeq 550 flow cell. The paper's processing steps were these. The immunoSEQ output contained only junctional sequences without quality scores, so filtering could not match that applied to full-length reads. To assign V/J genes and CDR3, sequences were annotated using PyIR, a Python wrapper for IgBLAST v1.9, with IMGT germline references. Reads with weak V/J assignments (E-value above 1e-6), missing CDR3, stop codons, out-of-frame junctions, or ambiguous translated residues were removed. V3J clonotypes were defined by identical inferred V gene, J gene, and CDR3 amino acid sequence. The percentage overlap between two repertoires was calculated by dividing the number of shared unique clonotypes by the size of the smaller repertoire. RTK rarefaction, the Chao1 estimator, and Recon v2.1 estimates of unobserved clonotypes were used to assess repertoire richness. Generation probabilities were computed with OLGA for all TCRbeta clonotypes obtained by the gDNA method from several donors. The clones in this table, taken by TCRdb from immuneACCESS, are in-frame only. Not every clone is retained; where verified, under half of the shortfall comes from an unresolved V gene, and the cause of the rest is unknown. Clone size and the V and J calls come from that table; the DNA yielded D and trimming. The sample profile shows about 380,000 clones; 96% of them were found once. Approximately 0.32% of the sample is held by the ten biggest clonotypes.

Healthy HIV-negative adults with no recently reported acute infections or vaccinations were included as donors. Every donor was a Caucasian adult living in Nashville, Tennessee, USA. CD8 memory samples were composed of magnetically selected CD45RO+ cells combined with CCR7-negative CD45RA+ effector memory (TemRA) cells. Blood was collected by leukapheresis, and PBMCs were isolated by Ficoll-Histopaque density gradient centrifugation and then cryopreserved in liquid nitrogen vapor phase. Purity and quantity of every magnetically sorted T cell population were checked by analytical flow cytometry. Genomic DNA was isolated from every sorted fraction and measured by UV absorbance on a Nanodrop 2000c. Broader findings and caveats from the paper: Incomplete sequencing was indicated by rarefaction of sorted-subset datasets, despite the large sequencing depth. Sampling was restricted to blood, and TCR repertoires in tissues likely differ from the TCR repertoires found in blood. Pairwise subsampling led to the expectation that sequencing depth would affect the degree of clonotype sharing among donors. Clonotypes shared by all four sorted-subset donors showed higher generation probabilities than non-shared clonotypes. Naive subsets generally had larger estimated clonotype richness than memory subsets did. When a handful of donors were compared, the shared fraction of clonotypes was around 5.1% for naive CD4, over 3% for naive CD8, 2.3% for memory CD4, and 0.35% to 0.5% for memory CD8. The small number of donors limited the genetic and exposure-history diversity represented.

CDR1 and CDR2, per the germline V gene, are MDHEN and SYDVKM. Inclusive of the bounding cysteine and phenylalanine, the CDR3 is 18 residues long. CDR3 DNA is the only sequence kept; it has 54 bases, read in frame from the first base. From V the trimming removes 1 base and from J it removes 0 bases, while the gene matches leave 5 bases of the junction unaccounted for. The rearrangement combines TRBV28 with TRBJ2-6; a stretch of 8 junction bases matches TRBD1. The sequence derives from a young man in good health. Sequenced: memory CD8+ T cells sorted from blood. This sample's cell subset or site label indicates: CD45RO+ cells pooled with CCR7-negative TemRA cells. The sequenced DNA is TGTGCCAGCAGTTTATACAGGGGGGCTTCCTCTGGGGCCAACGTCCTGACTTTC. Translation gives CASSLYRGASSGANVLTF.